This T cell receptor beta chain stems from a study of response to subunit inactivated influenza vaccine. General observations from the study: Few new T cells, the authors suggested, are recruited by each seasonal influenza vaccination.

The V gene's germline CDR1 is MNHEY and CDR2 SVGEGT. The CDR3 is 13 amino acids. The V gene lost 2 bases and the J gene lost 3 bases, with 8 bases spanning the gap. MiXCR, applied by TCRdb to the RT-PCR reads, yields one record per CDR3 protein. This sample has 550,000 to 800,000 distinct CDR3 sequences, with roughly 13% found just once. This clonotype has just a few counts. What it binds is not known. This clonotype was sampled from a man in his fifties or sixties who received an inactivated influenza vaccine. Sequencing was performed on PBMCs from blood, taken roughly 2 weeks before vaccination. This rearrangement joins TRBV6-2 or TRBV6-3 to TRBJ2-7; a weak D match, TRBD2 (5 bases). The CDR3 region has the DNA TGTGCCAGCAGTTACGGGAGTCGCTACGAGCAGTACTTC. Protein product: CASSYGSRYEQYF.